These 14 T cell receptor beta chains share one sample of origin, sequenced in a study of control samples from healthy donors and cancer patients (dated by TCRdb to about 2020). Libraries were built with the immunoSEQ multiplex PCR assay. As stored in TCRdb, this immuneACCESS dataset retains in-frame rearrangements with V and J assigned. A fraction of the clones does not appear; measured against another copy, unresolved V genes explain less than half of the discrepancy, and the remainder lacks a known reason. The sample table contains roughly 86,000 clones; only one count was recorded for 90% to 95% of them. The top ten constitute around 16% of the sample. The specimen sequenced was blood. The receptors were sampled from a man aged 25 to 45 in good health.

This clone was detected only once. This chain links TRBV7-9 with TRBJ2-1; D assignment may be TRBD1 or TRBD2 (5 bases each). The CDR3 sequence is 15 residues long. V was cut by 5 bases and J by 8 bases, with 19 bases left in between. Germline V gives CDR1 SEHNR, CDR2 FQNEAQ (reference sequence). The CDR3 loop is CASSDTGTGRYEQFF. The DNA of the CDR3 is TGTGCCAGCAGCGACACCGGGACCGGACGGTATGAGCAGTTCTTC. Full variable domain (missing parts from reference TRBV7-9 and TRBJ2-1): DTGVSQNPRHKITKRGQNVTFRCDPISEHNRLYWYRQTLGQGPEFLTYFQNEAQLEKSRLLSDRFSAERPKGSFSTLEIQRTEQGDSAMYLCASSDTGTGRYEQFFGPGTRLTVL.

The V and J genes are TRBV9 and TRBJ2-1; TRBD1 might be the D (7 bases). The V gene lost 7 bases and the J gene lost 0 bases, with 14 bases spanning the gap. Germline V gene sequence: CDR1 SGDLS, CDR2 YYNGEE. This CDR3 is 15 amino acids long. CDR3 sequence: CASAGGTDSYNEQFF. The CDR3 bases are TGTGCCAGCGCGGGCGGGACAGACTCCTACAATGAGCAGTTCTTC.

The J gene is TRBJ2-7, the V gene TRBV5-1; D is perhaps TRBD1 (5 bases). CDR1 SGHRS and CDR2 YFSETQ come from the germline V gene. This CDR3 spans 14 amino acids. Between the trimmed V and J ends, which lost 4 bases and 0 bases, there was a span of 11 bases. The DNA of the CDR3 is TGCGCCAGCAGCCCTACTACAGGCTCCTACGAGCAGTACTTC. Residues: CASSPTTGSYEQYF.

V and J are TRBV6-5 and TRBJ1-3; no firm D call. Germline V CDR1 and CDR2: MNHEY, SVGAGI. V was cut by 0 bases and J by 0 bases, with 6 bases left in between. The CDR3 spans 15 residues. CDR3 bases: TGTGCCAGCAGTTACTCGGTGGGCTCTGGAAACACCATATATTTT. This encodes CASSYSVGSGNTIYF.

The V and J genes are TRBV5-1 and TRBJ2-3; no definite D call. Germline CDR1 is SGHRS and CDR2 is YFSETQ. V was pared by 0 bases and J by 3 bases, with 5 bases between. The CDR3 is 13 amino acids. Here the CDR3 DNA reads TGCGCCAGCAGCTTGGGTAAAACAGATACGCAGTATTTT. Protein product: CASSLGKTDTQYF.

The genes are TRBV6-1 and TRBJ2-5; D may be TRBD1 (5 bases). V was shortened by 0 bases and J by 3 bases, with 5 bases between the two germline ends. This CDR3 has 13 amino acids. CDR1 and CDR2 from the germline V gene are MNHNS and SASEGT. CDR3 nucleotide sequence: TGTGCCAGCAGTGAAGCAGGGGAAGAGACCCAGTACTTC. Translation gives CASSEAGEETQYF.

The V call is TRBV18, the J call TRBJ1-5; D remains unclear. From germline, CDR1 is KGHSH and CDR2 LQKENI. V was trimmed by 3 bases and J by 5 bases, leaving 11 bases between them. The CDR3 runs 14 residues. As DNA, the CDR3 is TGTGCCAGCTCACCCCTGGGCCTCGATCAGCCCCAGCATTTT. Translated: CASSPLGLDQPQHF.

The chain is built from TRBV27 and TRBJ1-2, with D possibly TRBD1 on 5 matching bases. The CDR3 is 17 amino acids. V gave up 4 bases and J gave up 5 bases, with 23 bases separating them. Germline CDR1 and CDR2: MNHEY and SMNVEV (reference sequence). CDR3 in amino acids: CASSSLPTRQSIYGYTF. In nucleotides, the CDR3 is TGTGCCAGCAGTTCCCTCCCCACCAGACAGTCTATTTATGGCTACACCTTC.

V gene TRBV6-5 combines with J gene TRBJ1-4; D perhaps matches TRBD1 (6 bases). V lost 0 bases to trimming and J lost 2 bases, with 7 bases between them. The CDR3 is 15 amino acids. CDR1 and CDR2 (germline): MNHEY, SVGAGI. In DNA form, the CDR3 reads TGTGCCAGCAGTTACTCAACAGGGACTAATGAAAAACTGTTTTTT. Residues: CASSYSTGTNEKLFF.

CDR3 DNA sequence: TGCAGCGTGTCGCGGTCCTGGGGGGAGACCCAGTACTTC. Translated, it gives CSVSRSWGETQYF. V is TRBV29-1 and J is TRBJ2-5; either TRBD1 or TRBD2 may supply D (5 bases each). The V and J ends lost 6 bases and 5 bases respectively, with 16 bases between them. The CDR3 runs to 13 residues. Germline V CDR1 and CDR2: SQVTM, ANQGSEA.

This clone was recorded only once. The chain links TRBV28 to TRBJ2-1; D is ambiguous. V lost 2 bases and J 4 bases, leaving 3 bases between the germline ends. The CDR3 covers 12 residues. CDR1 MDHEN and CDR2 SYDVKM come from the germline V gene. The CDR3 DNA reads TGTGCCAGCAGTTTAGCGTACAATGAGCAGTTCTTC. Translated, it gives CASSLAYNEQFF.

V is TRBV4-1 and J is TRBJ2-3; 13 nucleotides match TRBD2. V lost 3 bases to trimming and J lost 3 bases; unmatched junction nucleotides: 12. Germline V lookup: CDR1 MGHRA, CDR2 YSYEKL. The CDR3 sequence is 19 residues long. The CDR3 region is CASSHPGTSGVYRTDTQYF. CDR3 nucleotides: TGCGCCAGCAGCCACCCCGGGACTAGCGGGGTTTATAGGACAGATACGCAGTATTTT.

The rearrangement joins TRBV4-3 to TRBJ2-2; D unclear. The CDR3 runs 14 residues. The V and J ends lost 0 bases and 7 bases respectively, with 9 bases between them. The germline V gene has CDR1 LGHNA and CDR2 YSLEER. The CDR3 DNA reads as TGCGCCAGCAGCCAAGAAACACAGAGCGGGGAGCTGTTTTTT. Protein sequence: CASSQETQSGELFF.

This chain links TRBV3-1 (or the pseudogene TRBV3-2) with TRBJ1-5; D perhaps matches TRBD1 (6 bases). V was cut by 3 bases and J by 4 bases, with 10 bases left in between. CDR3 length: 14 amino acids. Looked up from germline, CDR1 is LGHDT and CDR2 is YNNKEL (reference sequence). DNA for the CDR3: TGTGCCAGCAGCCAGGGGGCGGGGAATCAGCCCCAGCATTTT. Translating gives CASSQGAGNQPQHF.